These 24 T cell receptor beta chains were sequenced from one sample in a study of T cells in Graves' hyperthyroidism and ophthalmopathy. Researchers amplified the TCR beta CDR3 regions from RNA transcripts. TCR CDR3 underwent first-round RT-PCR with the HTBI primer set. TCRdb re-analysed the multiplex PCR reads in MiXCR, keeping a single row per CDR3 protein. Counted here are about 290,000 distinct CDR3 sequences, approximately 14% occurring once; the ten biggest clones make up 7% to 9.5%. Sequenced sample: blood. These TCRs come from a woman aged 40 to 50 with Graves' hyperthyroidism.

This clonotype appeared a few times. J is TRBJ1-3 and V is TRBV9; D is ambiguous. CDR3 size: 14 residues. Looked up from germline, CDR1 is SGDLS and CDR2 is YYNGEE. V lost 3 bases and J 2 bases, leaving 9 bases between the germline ends. CDR3 protein: CASSGLTPGNTIYF. CDR3 nucleotides: TGTGCCAGCAGCGGCCTGACTCCTGGAAACACCATATATTTT.

In its sample, this clonotype was seen many times. The chain links TRBV7-3 to TRBJ2-3; D unresolved. The CDR3 contains 15 residues. CDR1 SGHTA and CDR2 FQGTGA come from the germline V gene. V lost 1 base and J lost 1, with 9 bases in between. CDR3 bases: TGTGCCAGCAGCTTAAATGGGTGGGGCACAGATACGCAGTATTTT. This encodes CASSLNGWGTDTQYF.

In its sample, this clonotype was seen many times. J is TRBJ1-5 and V is TRBV28; possibly TRBD1 for D (5 bases). Trimming removed 3 bases at V and 0 bases at J, with 9 bases between. The CDR3 runs to 15 residues. Germline loops: CDR1 MDHEN, CDR2 SYDVKM. The CDR3 DNA reads TGTGCCAGCAGTTTCGCGGGACCTAGCAATCAGCCCCAGCATTTT. This encodes CASSFAGPSNQPQHF. The entire variable domain, with the rest obtained from reference TRBV28 and TRBJ1-5, is as follows: DVKVTQSSRYLVKRTGEKVFLECVQDMDHENMFWYRQDPGLGLRLIYFSYDVKMKEKGDIPEGYSVSREKKERFSLILESASTNQTSMYLCASSFAGPSNQPQHFGDGTRLSIL.

This CDR3 is CASSFKGGGTEAFF. Written as DNA, the CDR3 is TGTGCCAGCAGTTTTAAAGGGGGCGGCACTGAAGCTTTCTTT. The rearrangement joins TRBV6-2 or TRBV6-3 to TRBJ1-1; 7 nucleotides match TRBD1. The CDR3 loop spans 14 amino acids. Trimming at V came to 4 bases and at J to 4 bases, leaving 6 bases not matched to a gene. The V gene's germline CDR1 is MNHEY and CDR2 SVGEGT.

J is TRBJ2-5 and V is TRBV6-4, with TRBD1 identical over 7 bases. With V trimmed by 0 bases and J by 0 bases, 7 bases remained unmatched. CDR1 and CDR2 from the germline V gene are MRHNA and SNTAGT. The CDR3 loop spans 17 amino acids. The CDR3 DNA reads TGTGCCAGCAGTGACTCGTCTCGGGACAGCCACCAAGAGACCCAGTACTTC. Protein sequence: CASSDSSRDSHQETQYF.

This clonotype was recorded at least ten times. The chain is built from TRBV25-1 and TRBJ1-1, with D unclear. The CDR3 sequence is 12 residues long. V was trimmed by 3 bases and J by 4 bases, leaving 6 bases between them. CDR1 MGHDK and CDR2 SYGVNS come from the germline V gene. The CDR3 bases are TGTGCCAGCAGTGATACCAGCACTGAAGCTTTCTTT. Its translation is CASSDTSTEAFF.

This clonotype was picked up a small number of times. The chain combines TRBV20-1 with TRBJ2-1, with 9 bases identical to TRBD2. Germline V CDR1 and CDR2: DFQATT, SNEGSKA (reference sequence). The CDR3 covers 14 residues. CDR3 sequence (DNA): TGCAGGGCCAGACTAGCGGCCGGGGTGGGTGAGCAGTTCTTC. Translation: CRARLAAGVGEQFF.

This clonotype was recorded many times. The rearrangement uses TRBV6-1 and TRBJ2-3, with 8 nucleotides matching TRBD2. The germline V gene encodes CDR1 MNHNS and CDR2 SASEGT. J lost 4 bases, V lost 4 bases, and 4 bases had no gene match. This CDR3 spans 14 amino acids. The CDR3 loop is CASSGTSFADTQYF. The CDR3 DNA follows: TGTGCCAGCAGTGGGACTAGCTTCGCAGATACGCAGTATTTT.

This clonotype was recorded many times. V and J are TRBV10-3 and TRBJ1-1; a weak D match, TRBD1 (5 bases). V lost 3 bases and J 8 bases, leaving 13 bases between the germline ends. CDR1 and CDR2 from the germline V gene are ENHRY and SYGVKD. CDR3 length: 13 residues. Here the CDR3 DNA reads TGTGCCATCAGTGAAGGTGGGGGACTGGAAGCTTTCTTT. Encoded protein: CAISEGGGLEAFF.

This clonotype was recorded at least ten times. The chain links TRBV29-1 to TRBJ1-1, with D unresolved. CDR3 length: 14 residues. The V gene's germline CDR1 is SQVTM and CDR2 ANQGSEA. V was shortened by 7 bases and J by 7 bases, with 22 bases between the two germline ends. CDR3 sequence: CSAQERSPGREAFF. The CDR3, as DNA: TGCAGCGCCCAGGAGCGTAGCCCGGGCCGTGAAGCTTTCTTT.

To note about this clonotype: A much larger clone differs from this one at a single base, so this may be a read error. Lacking the conserved final phenylalanine or tryptophan, this CDR3 likely reflects a read error. V usage is TRBV7-9 and J usage is TRBJ2-4, with D perhaps TRBD1 (5 bases). This CDR3 region has 16 residues. Germline CDR1 reads SEHNR; CDR2 reads FQNEAQ (reference sequence). Between the trimmed V and J ends, which lost 7 bases and 3 bases, there was a span of 19 bases. The CDR3 loop reads CASTPVQGSGKNIQYV. CDR3 DNA sequence: TGTGCCAGCACCCCCGTCCAGGGATCGGGCAAAAACATTCAGTACGTC.

This clonotype has only a few counts. This rearrangement joins TRBV19 to TRBJ2-1; TRBD2 agrees at 9 bases. The CDR3 covers 15 residues. With 5 bases clipped from V and 7 bases from J, the junction kept 9 bases outside the gene matches. Germline lookup yields CDR1 LNHDA and CDR2 SQIVND (reference sequence). The CDR3 loop reads CASSLSSGNRNEQFF. The CDR3 bases are TGTGCCAGTAGTCTATCTAGCGGGAATAGGAATGAGCAGTTCTTC.

This clonotype has only a few counts. J is TRBJ2-7 and V is TRBV19; D is undetermined. The CDR3 covers 12 residues. V was cut by 3 bases and J by 7 bases, with 10 bases left in between. Germline CDR1 and CDR2: LNHDA and SQIVND (reference sequence). The chain's CDR3 is CASSIGTREQYF. The CDR3 DNA reads as TGTGCCAGTAGTATTGGTACTCGAGAGCAGTACTTC.

As concerns this clonotype: At one end the junction does not follow the germline gene, possibly because of a read error. V and J are TRBV2 and TRBJ2-2; weak D call: TRBD2 (6 bases). Germline CDR1 reads SNHLY; CDR2 reads FYNNEI. CDR3 length: 14 amino acids. CDR3: CASTVQKNTGGLFF. The DNA of the CDR3 is TGTGCCAGCACAGTACAGAAGAACACCGGGGGGCTGTTTTTT.

This clonotype was recorded only once. The conserved final phenylalanine or tryptophan is absent from the CDR3, which likely points to a read error. This chain uses TRBV6-1 with TRBJ1-1; 7 bases agree with TRBD1. CDR3 length: 14 amino acids. Per germline, CDR1 MNHNS and CDR2 SASEGT. CDR3 sequence reads: CASSDETGWTEAFC. The CDR3 DNA follows: TGTGCCAGCAGTGACGAGACAGGGTGGACTGAGGCTTTCTGT.

The genes are TRBV29-1 and TRBJ2-1, with 7 positions matching TRBD1. The CDR3 consists of 13 residues. V dropped 3 bases and J dropped 6; count of bases not matched to a gene: 5. Per germline, CDR1 SQVTM and CDR2 ANQGSEA. CDR3 sequence (DNA): TGCAGCGTTGACCGCACAGGGGTCAATGAGCAGTTCTTC. It encodes CSVDRTGVNEQFF.

This clonotype has ten or more counts. J is TRBJ1-4 and V is TRBV4-1, with D perhaps matching TRBD1 (5 bases). The CDR3 length is 14 residues. Germline V gene data show CDR1 as MGHRA and CDR2 as YSYEKL. V shed 2 bases and J shed 6 bases, with 10 bases lying between them. The CDR3: CASSQLRGDEKLFF. The CDR3 DNA reads TGCGCCAGCAGCCAACTTCGAGGGGATGAAAAACTGTTTTTT.

This clonotype has ten or more counts. V is TRBV20-1 and J is TRBJ2-5; no definite D call. CDR1 is DFQATT, CDR2 SNEGSKA, per germline (reference sequence). CDR3 length: 13 residues. The germline V and J ends were trimmed by 1 base and 0 bases, with 6 bases remaining between them. The CDR3 DNA reads TGCAGTGCTAGAGTGCTAAACCAAGAGACCCAGTACTTC. Translated, it gives CSARVLNQETQYF.

This clonotype was seen more than once but under ten times. This sequence may be a read error, since a much larger clone differs from it by one base. The chain uses TRBV15 and TRBJ1-2; D not certain. Germline lookup yields CDR1 LNHNV and CDR2 YYDKDF (reference sequence). The CDR3 totals 16 residues. Trimming removed 0 bases at V and 3 bases at J, with 14 bases between. The CDR3 loop reads CATSRDITADHYGYTF. The CDR3 nucleotides are TGTGCCACCAGCAGAGATATTACCGCAGACCACTATGGCTACACCTTC.

The rearrangement joins TRBV5-1 to TRBJ1-6, with a possible D match to TRBD1 (5 bases). The CDR3 totals 16 residues. The V end lost 3 bases, the J end lost 7 bases, and 17 bases lay between the germline ends. Germline CDR1 SGHRS, CDR2 YFSETQ. CDR3 amino acids: CASSSGARMANSPLHF. Here the CDR3 DNA reads TGCGCCAGCAGCTCCGGGGCCCGGATGGCGAATTCACCCCTCCACTTT. The full variable domain, completed using reference TRBV5-1 and TRBJ1-6, is KAGVTQTPRYLIKTRGQQVTLSCSPISGHRSVSWYQQTPGQGLQFLFEYFSETQRNKGNFPGRFSGRQFSNSRSEMNVSTLELGDSALYLCASSSGARMANSPLHFGNGTRLTVT.

This clonotype was seen repeatedly, ten times or more. The V and J genes are TRBV2 and TRBJ1-4; D gene unclear. The CDR3 is made up of 15 amino acids. CDR1 is SNHLY, CDR2 FYNNEI, per germline. Trimming shortened V by 5 bases and J by 3 bases, and 13 bases separated the two germline ends. CDR3 DNA: TGTGCCAGCAGTCTGGTTGGGTTGCCTAATGAAAAACTGTTTTTT. Protein: CASSLVGLPNEKLFF.

This clonotype occurred many times. DNA for the CDR3: TGCAGTGCTAGTTCCAACAGGGGTTCCTACAATGAGCAGTTCTTC. Protein sequence: CSASSNRGSYNEQFF. The gene calls are TRBV20-1 and TRBJ2-1, with 7 bases aligning to TRBD1. The ends lost 3 bases at V and 1 base at J; junction bases unmatched: 6. The CDR3 covers 15 residues. Germline CDR1 DFQATT, CDR2 SNEGSKA (reference sequence).

This clonotype was found many times. This sequence joins TRBV6-2 or TRBV6-3 and TRBJ1-5, with 8 positions matching TRBD1. Per germline, CDR1 MNHEY and CDR2 SVGEGT. J was trimmed by 1 base and V by 7 bases; bases with no gene match: 9. The CDR3 has 16 residues. For the CDR3, the DNA is TGTGCCAGCACCCAGCGGACAGGGCAGAGCAATCAGCCCCAGCATTTT. It is translated as CASTQRTGQSNQPQHF.

The sample holds many counts of this clonotype. The V call is TRBV24-1, the J call TRBJ2-7; 9 nucleotides line up with TRBD1. The CDR3 covers 17 residues. V gave up 4 bases and J gave up 1 base; unmatched junction bases: 10. Germline V gene lookup returns CDR1 KGHDR and CDR2 SFDVKD. CDR3 bases: TGTGCCACCAGTGAGACCGGGACAGGGAATTGGTCCTACGAGCAGTACTTC. Its protein product is CATSETGTGNWSYEQYF.